This T cell receptor beta chain was captured in a study of blood T cell repertoires in COVID-19. Looking at the study overall: Donors in the United States, Italy and Spain gave samples during acute or convalescent COVID-19. From T cells, B-cell-depleted T cells, or PBMCs came the material, which was cDNA or gDNA.

V dropped 7 bases and J dropped 4 bases, with 19 bases sitting between them. The germline V gene has CDR1 SGHAT and CDR2 FQNNGV. There are 15 residues in the CDR3. Study processing details: Estimation of nucleated cell counts relied on the amplification of reference gene primers. Profiled with immunoSEQ multiplex PCR; TCRdb holds only in-frame clones, not every one. The V and J calls and the clone size are those of that table, but D and trimming were determined from the DNA. The sample lists 150,000 or so clones; 70% to 90% were seen once. In its sample, this clone was seen a few times. Sequencing was performed on peripheral blood. The chain is built from TRBV11-2 and TRBJ1-1; the D gene is possibly TRBD1 (6 bases). This receptor was obtained from a woman aged 70 to 79 with acute or convalescent COVID-19. The CDR3 sequence: CASTTGAGRGTEAFF. The CDR3 nucleotides read TGTGCCAGCACTACGGGGGCAGGGAGGGGCACTGAAGCTTTCTTT.